This TCR beta chain was recovered during a study of monozygotic twins with inflammatory bowel disease. TCRdb reprocessed the 5' RACE reads and reports one entry per CDR3 protein, with no DNA. The specimen's table records about 300,000 distinct CDR3 sequences. The CDR3 totals 14 residues. V gene TRBV12-3 or TRBV12-4 combines with J gene TRBJ2-3; TCRdb selects TRBD1, and the lack of DNA leaves this call unchecked. Sequencing was done on a sample of blood. This receptor was obtained from a human donor with ulcerative colitis or Crohn's disease, or a healthy co-twin of an affected twin (not recorded which). This chain's CDR3 is CASSPLSFADTQYF.